A single T cell receptor (beta chain) is shown here with its context. This entry is derived from a study of neoadjuvant anti-PD-1 for oral cavity cancer. Across the study: Most patients had three to four biweekly doses of 3 mg/kg nivolumab before resection. Non-progressing patients received a fourth nivolumab dose near day 43, then surgery on days 50-56.

Time point defined: after neoadjuvant nivolumab, at surgical resection. Blood cells were analyzed directly, without culture or expansion. Trimming removed 5 bases at V and 0 bases at J, with 14 bases between. CDR1 SEHNR and CDR2 FQNEAQ come from the germline V gene (reference sequence). The CDR3 totals 15 residues. Blood libraries mostly used roughly 520 ng genomic DNA, six replicates each. Measured with immunoSEQ multiplex PCR; TCRdb has only the in-frame clones, and not every one. Altogether 65,000 to 70,000 clones are present, roughly nine tenths being singletons, with the ten largest covering 2.5% to 3%.

The source of this sequence is a person aged 40 to 85 with oral cavity squamous cell carcinoma. Sequences were derived from PBMCs, sampled after nivolumab (anti-PD-1) treatment. The gene calls are TRBV7-9 and TRBJ2-7; D is uncertain. In nucleotides, the CDR3 is TGTGCCAGCAGCCCCGGAGACTTTCCCTCCTACGAGCAGTACTTC. This sequence encodes CASSPGDFPSYEQYF.